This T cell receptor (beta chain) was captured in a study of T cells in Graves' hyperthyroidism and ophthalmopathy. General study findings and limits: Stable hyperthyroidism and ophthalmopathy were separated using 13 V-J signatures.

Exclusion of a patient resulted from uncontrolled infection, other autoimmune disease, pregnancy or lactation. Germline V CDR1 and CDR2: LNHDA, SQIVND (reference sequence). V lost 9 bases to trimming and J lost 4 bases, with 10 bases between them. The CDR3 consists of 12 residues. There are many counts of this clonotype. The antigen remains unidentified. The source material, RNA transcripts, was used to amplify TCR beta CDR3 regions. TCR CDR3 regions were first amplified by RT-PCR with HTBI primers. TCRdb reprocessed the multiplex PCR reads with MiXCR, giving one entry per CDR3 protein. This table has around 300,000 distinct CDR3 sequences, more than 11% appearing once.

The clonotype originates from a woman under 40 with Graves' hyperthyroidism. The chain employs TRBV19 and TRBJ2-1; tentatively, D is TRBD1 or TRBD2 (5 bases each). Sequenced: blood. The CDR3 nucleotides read TGTGCCAGCCGGGACGAATACAATGAGCAGTTCTTC. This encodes CASRDEYNEQFF.